This is a list of T cell receptor beta chains from one sample in a study of OX40 agonist ivuxolimab in advanced cancers. Generated by immunoSEQ multiplex PCR, the TCRdb table keeps only in-frame clones and is missing some. The profile shows more than 45,000 clones, roughly 83% of them singletons. Specimen: CD4+ or CD8+ T cells sorted from blood, collected in a trial of the OX40 agonist ivuxolimab. All receptors come from an adult with an advanced solid tumor such as melanoma, head and neck, liver or kidney cancer. Both conserved end residues are part of each CDR3. D genes are given only for firm matches. Some rows have no size entry. The others give once, few or many, or a class for an expanded clone.

clone_size d_call j_call v_call cdr3_aa cdr3_nt
. . TRBJ2-7 TRBV2 CATQQSGLRLEQYF TGTGCCACCCAGCAGTCGGGACTTCGATTAGAGCAGTACTTC
. . TRBJ2-7 TRBV6-5 CASSYSPGDPYEQYF TGTGCCAGCAGTTACTCTCCGGGGGACCCCTACGAGCAGTACTTC
few TRBD1 TRBJ1-5 TRBV11-2 CASSADRGIGQPQHF TGTGCCAGCAGCGCCGACAGGGGTATTGGTCAGCCCCAGCATTTT
once . TRBJ2-3 TRBV5-1 CASSLEGNTDTQYF TGCGCCAGCAGCTTGGAGGGTAACACAGATACGCAGTATTTT
. . TRBJ1-6 TRBV7-2 CASSFVQGVNSPLHF TGTGCCAGCAGCTTTGTTCAAGGAGTTAATTCACCCCTCCACTTT
. . TRBJ2-5 TRBV11-1 CASSLDTGRVETQYF TGTGCCAGCAGCTTAGACACAGGGAGGGTAGAGACCCAGTACTTC
few . TRBJ2-7 TRBV28 CASEPGAPGEQYF TGTGCCAGCGAACCAGGGGCACCGGGGGAGCAGTACTTC
once . TRBJ2-1 TRBV2 CASSLNDLGEQFF TGTGCCAGCAGTCTCAACGACCTGGGTGAGCAGTTCTTC
few . TRBJ2-7 TRBV7-6 CASSSYRVSYEQYF TGTGCCAGCAGCTCCTACAGGGTCTCCTACGAGCAGTACTTC
. TRBD1 TRBJ1-6 TRBV19 CASRGPGQGTSPLHF TGTGCCAGTAGAGGTCCAGGACAGGGTACTTCACCCCTCCACTTT
. . TRBJ2-7 TRBV4-1 CASSRLQTGSYEQYF TGCGCCAGCAGCCGCCTCCAGACAGGCTCCTACGAGCAGTACTTC
. . TRBJ2-3 TRBV9 CASSLPRDVRTDTQYF TGTGCCAGCAGCCTCCCTCGGGACGTAAGGACAGATACGCAGTATTTT
. . TRBJ1-3 TRBV4-1 CASSLGLNGISGNTIYF TGCGCCAGCAGCCTAGGACTAAATGGGATCTCTGGAAACACCATATATTTT
. TRBD1 TRBJ1-4 TRBV14 CASSHGTGGKLFF TGTGCCAGCAGCCACGGGACAGGGGGAAAACTGTTTTTT
. . TRBJ2-7 TRBV7-2 CASSSRYDSYEQYF TGTGCCAGCAGCTCCCGCTATGACTCCTACGAGCAGTACTTC
. TRBD2 TRBJ2-7 TRBV27 CASSFELAGTYEQYF TGTGCCAGCAGTTTTGAGCTAGCGGGAACCTACGAGCAGTACTTC
. . TRBJ1-1 TRBV6-5 CASSYSVGGGGTEAFF TGTGCCAGCAGTTACTCGGTGGGAGGAGGAGGAACTGAAGCTTTCTTT
. TRBD1 TRBJ2-2 TRBV7-6 CASSSWTGRRAGGELFF TGTGCCAGCAGCTCGTGGACAGGGCGTCGAGCAGGCGGGGAGCTGTTTTTT
. . TRBJ2-5 TRBV7-9 CASSFGGQETQYF TGTGCCAGCAGCTTCGGCGGCCAAGAGACCCAGTACTTC
. TRBD2 TRBJ2-1 TRBV6-6 CASSHRGVGSYNEQFF TGTGCCAGCAGTCACCGGGGGGTAGGGTCCTACAATGAGCAGTTCTTC
. . TRBJ2-7 TRBV9 CASSVDVNSYEQYF TGTGCCAGCAGCGTAGACGTAAACTCCTACGAGCAGTACTTC
. TRBD1 TRBJ2-3 TRBV6-5 CASRNRGADTQYF TGTGCCAGCAGAAACAGGGGGGCAGATACGCAGTATTTT
. . TRBJ1-5 TRBV28 CANTAGVGQPQHF TGTGCCAACACCGCAGGGGTTGGTCAGCCCCAGCATTTT
. . TRBJ1-1 TRBV5-1 CASSFDPNTEAFF TGCGCCAGCAGCTTCGACCCGAACACTGAAGCTTTCTTT
. TRBD2 TRBJ2-5 TRBV10-2 CASTYSGGLREAQYF TGCGCCAGCACTTATTCGGGAGGATTAAGAGAGGCCCAGTACTTC
. . TRBJ1-1 TRBV25-1 CASSILTTEAFF TGTGCCAGCAGCATACTAACCACTGAAGCTTTCTTT
. . TRBJ1-2 TRBV4-2 CASSQDMGRAGYGYTF TGTGCCAGCAGCCAAGATATGGGGAGGGCGGGCTATGGCTACACCTTC
. TRBD1 TRBJ1-3 TRBV7-2 CASSLYRGPGNTIYF TGTGCCAGCAGCTTATACAGGGGGCCTGGAAACACCATATATTTT
once . TRBJ1-4 TRBV11-2 CASSFDGATNEKLFF TGTGCCAGCAGCTTCGACGGCGCAACTAATGAAAAACTGTTTTTT
once . TRBJ1-1 TRBV6-4 CASSGRVGMNTEAFF TGTGCCAGCAGTGGCAGGGTCGGCATGAACACTGAAGCTTTCTTT
. TRBD1 TRBJ1-4 TRBV30 CAWTRQGWSEKLFF TGTGCCTGGACCCGACAGGGATGGAGTGAAAAACTGTTTTTT
. . TRBJ2-1 TRBV7-8 CASSVIPGLSEQFF TGTGCCAGCAGCGTCATCCCGGGCCTCAGTGAGCAGTTCTTC
few . TRBJ1-5 TRBV19 CASRTTESYQPQHF TGTGCCAGTAGAACGACAGAGTCCTATCAGCCCCAGCATTTT
. TRBD1 TRBJ2-7 TRBV6-1 CASRTGNSYEQYF TGTGCCAGCAGGACAGGGAATTCCTACGAGCAGTACTTC
. TRBD2 TRBJ2-5 TRBV7-2 CASSGGVRRETQYF TGTGCCAGCAGCGGGGGGGTTCGGCGAGAGACCCAGTACTTC
. TRBD1 TRBJ1-2 TRBV4-1 CASSHRGRGYGYTF TGCGCCAGCAGCCACAGGGGGCGCGGCTATGGCTACACCTTC
. TRBD2 TRBJ2-3 TRBV9 CASSVDSGGISTDTQYF TGTGCCAGCAGCGTAGATTCGGGGGGGATAAGCACAGATACGCAGTATTTT
. . TRBJ2-3 TRBV11-3 CASSLLGTDTQYF TGTGCCAGCAGCTTATTGGGGACGGATACGCAGTATTTT
. TRBD2 TRBJ2-7 TRBV5-5 CASSLARAAGGNEQYF TGTGCCAGCAGCTTGGCTCGGGCGGCGGGGGGTAACGAGCAGTACTTC
. TRBD1 TRBJ2-7 TRBV6-6 CASSYRTGGYEQYF TGTGCCAGCAGTTACCGGACAGGGGGCTACGAGCAGTACTTC
few . TRBJ2-5 TRBV10-3 CATESNRDGILQETQYF TGTGCCACCGAAAGTAACAGAGACGGCATCCTCCAAGAGACCCAGTACTTC
. . TRBJ1-1 TRBV4-1 CASSPPFGNTEAFF TGCGCCAGCAGCCCACCCTTCGGGAACACTGAAGCTTTCTTT
. TRBD2 TRBJ2-7 TRBV2 CASSGSGGIYEQYF TGTGCCAGCAGTGGCAGCGGGGGGATCTACGAGCAGTACTTC
. TRBD2 TRBJ2-5 TRBV4-2 CASSMQAGGQRETQYF TGTGCCAGCAGCATGCAAGCGGGGGGGCAGAGGGAGACCCAGTACTTC